Below, one T cell receptor beta chain is given with its context. Its antigen is not identified. Sorted cells reached over 98% purity in every population. The record originates from a study of beta chain features in type 1 diabetes. Whole-study context: The samples had roughly 100,000,000 sorted cells examined in all. The study's findings and limits: Moderate but significant shortening of TCRB CDR3s was recorded in all four CD4+ subsets from Type 1 diabetes patients.

After removal of 6 bases from V and 1 base from J, the junction contained 8 bases not matched to a gene. The CDR3 is made up of 15 amino acids. Germline lookup yields CDR1 SQVTM and CDR2 ANQGSEA. The investigators reverse transcribed all of the isolated RNA, so they sequenced expressed TCRB transcripts. Average reads for naive, central memory and regulatory T cell samples were some 3.9 million. Clones were read by immunoSEQ multiplex PCR, and TCRdb kept only the in-frame ones, dropping some. The table lists roughly 250,000 clones, roughly two thirds of them singletons. V gene TRBV29-1 combines with J gene TRBJ2-1; 8 bases are shared with TRBD2. The origin of this receptor is a man aged 25 to 40 in good health. Sequenced sample: naive CD4+ T cells from blood. The CDR3 here is CSVAAGGRSYNEQFF. As DNA, the CDR3 is TGCAGCGTCGCAGCTGGCGGGAGGTCCTACAATGAGCAGTTCTTC.